These 23 T cell receptor beta chains were all obtained from the same sample, sequenced in a study of ipilimumab plus nivolumab after autologous stem cell transplantation. Clones were sequenced by immunoSEQ multiplex PCR, and TCRdb holds only the in-frame ones, with some missing. The data show roughly 15,000 clones, with more than 65% seen just once and 9.5% to 13% held by the top ten. This specimen was PBMCs, taken in a trial of ipilimumab plus nivolumab as post-transplant consolidation. The receptors were gathered from a male donor with diffuse large B-cell lymphoma.

This clone is classed as medium-sized. The chain joins TRBV21-1 to TRBJ1-4. TRBV21-1 constitutes a pseudogene. The CDR3 sequence is 13 residues long. The CDR3 protein is CASRAGGSRKTVF. In DNA form, the CDR3 reads TGTGCCAGCCGTGCGGGGGGCTCTCGGAAAACTGTTTTT.

The chain employs TRBV7-2 and TRBJ2-5; TRBD2 might be the D (6 bases). There are 14 residues in the CDR3. V dropped 4 bases and J dropped 7 bases, with 16 bases sitting between them. From germline, CDR1 is SGHTA and CDR2 FQGNSA. For the CDR3, the DNA is TGTGCCAGCAGCTCTCGAACTAGCCATGGGACCCAGTACTTC. Translation: CASSSRTSHGTQYF.

This rearrangement joins TRBV12-5 to TRBJ1-3; no firm D call. The CDR3 sequence is 17 residues long. The V end lost 3 bases, the J end lost 0 bases, and 15 bases lay between the germline ends. Germline V gives CDR1 LGHNT, CDR2 FRNRAP. DNA for the CDR3: TGTGCTAGTGGTTTTTCCCTTACAGAGATCTCTGGAAACACCATATATTTT. The encoded protein is CASGFSLTEISGNTIYF.

V gene TRBV6-6 combines with J gene TRBJ1-2; 11 bases match TRBD1. In germline, CDR1 is MNHNY, CDR2 SVGAGI (reference sequence). Germline trimming cut 0 bases from V and 7 bases from J; bases unmatched to any gene: 4. This CDR3 has 15 residues. The CDR3 bases are TGTGCCAGCAGTTACTCGGGACAGGGGGTAGGTGGCTACACCTTC. As protein: CASSYSGQGVGGYTF.

The CDR3 protein is CSVETGVSNYGYTF. The DNA for the CDR3 is TGCAGCGTTGAAACCGGAGTCTCTAACTATGGCTACACCTTC. This sequence joins TRBV29-1 and TRBJ1-2; D is unresolved. The CDR3 extends over 14 amino acids. V was shortened by 2 bases and J by 0 bases, with 10 bases between the two germline ends. Germline V gene lookup returns CDR1 SQVTM and CDR2 ANQGSEA.

The rearrangement uses TRBV5-1 and TRBJ1-1, with a weak D call TRBD1 (6 bases). The germline gives CDR1 SGHRS, CDR2 YFSETQ. The ends were cut back, 0 bases at V and 5 bases at J, with 14 bases in the middle. This CDR3 has 15 amino acids. This chain's CDR3 is CASSLGTGPGTEAFF. CDR3 bases: TGCGCCAGCAGCTTGGGAACAGGGCCGGGGACTGAAGCTTTCTTT.

This chain connects TRBV5-1 to TRBJ1-1; TRBD1 agrees at 10 bases. Germline loops: CDR1 SGHRS, CDR2 YFSETQ. V shed 0 bases, J shed 7 bases, and the junction held 3 bases outside the gene matches. The length of the CDR3 is 14 residues. This chain's CDR3 is CASSLEGTGVEAFF. CDR3 nucleotides: TGCGCCAGCAGCTTGGAGGGGACAGGGGTTGAAGCTTTCTTT.

This chain links TRBV23-1 with TRBJ2-5, with TRBD2 matching over 14 bases. TRBV23-1 is an ORF, with its function uncertain. The junction had 5 bases not matched to a gene; V was cut back by 6 bases and J by 5 bases. The CDR3 length is 15 residues. In DNA form, the CDR3 reads TGCGCCAGCAGGCGGAGACTAGCGGGGGGGGAGACCCAGTACTTC. Its protein is CASRRRLAGGETQYF.

The chain employs TRBV19 and TRBJ1-2, with no clear D. Germline V CDR1 and CDR2: LNHDA, SQIVND (reference sequence). The CDR3 runs 15 residues. The V gene lost 3 bases and the J gene lost 4 bases, with 15 bases spanning the gap. CDR3 region: CASSMTIRRTYGYTF. The CDR3 DNA reads TGTGCCAGTAGTATGACGATTAGGAGGACCTATGGCTACACCTTC.

This chain connects TRBV18 to TRBJ2-5; the D gene is possibly TRBD1 (5 bases). The V gene lost 3 bases and the J gene lost 0 bases, with 11 bases spanning the gap. The germline gives CDR1 KGHSH, CDR2 LQKENI. This CDR3 is built from 15 residues. The CDR3 nucleotides read TGTGCCAGCTCACCGAGAGACAGTTACCAAGAGACCCAGTACTTC. Its translation: CASSPRDSYQETQYF. Together with reference TRBV18 and TRBJ2-5, the CDR3 gives the full variable domain: NAGVMQNPRHLVRRRGQEARLRCSPMKGHSHVYWYRQLPEEGLKFMVYLQKENIIDESGMPKERFSAEFPKEGPSILRIQQVVRGDSAAYFCASSPRDSYQETQYFGPGTRLLVL.

In its sample, this clone was seen once. The genes are TRBV30 and TRBJ1-4; D might be TRBD1 (5 bases). From germline, CDR1 is GTSNPN and CDR2 SVGIG (reference sequence). The CDR3 runs 15 residues. The germline V and J ends were trimmed by 0 bases and 7 bases, with 15 bases remaining between them. The CDR3 nucleotides are TGTGCCTGGAGTGTAAGGTCAGGGATCGGTGAAAAACTGTTTTTT. It specifies CAWSVRSGIGEKLFF.

The chain is built from TRBV7-2 and TRBJ2-3; weak D call: TRBD2 (5 bases). The CDR3 runs 13 residues. Germline lookup yields CDR1 SGHTA and CDR2 FQGNSA. Trimming cost V 3 bases and J 4 bases, with 8 bases left between them. In DNA form, the CDR3 reads TGTGCCAGCAGCTTTTCGGGGTCAGATACGCAGTATTTT. This gives the protein CASSFSGSDTQYF.

The chain uses TRBV7-2 and TRBJ1-1; D is unclear. The V gene's germline CDR1 is SGHTA and CDR2 FQGNSA. This CDR3 spans 13 amino acids. V lost 1 base and J 6 bases, leaving 9 bases between the germline ends. The DNA of the CDR3 is TGTGCCAGCAGCTTAGACCGGAGCGCTGAAGCTTTCTTT. As protein: CASSLDRSAEAFF.

The chain links TRBV6-1 to TRBJ1-1; maybe TRBD1 (5 bases). The V end was cut by 2 bases, the J end by 11 bases, with 18 bases between. CDR1 MNHNS and CDR2 SASEGT come from the germline V gene. This CDR3 is built from 14 residues. The CDR3 loop is CASSETVKGSSAFF. The DNA of the CDR3 is TGTGCCAGCAGTGAAACTGTTAAGGGGTCGTCGGCTTTCTTT.

The chain joins TRBV27 to TRBJ2-3; no reliable D call. Germline V gene lookup returns CDR1 MNHEY and CDR2 SMNVEV (reference sequence). CDR3 length equals 16 residues. V was pared by 8 bases and J by 7 bases, with 25 bases between. CDR3 in amino acids: CASQPNSVGSWNTQYF. The DNA for the CDR3 is TGTGCCAGCCAGCCGAATTCAGTGGGCTCTTGGAATACGCAGTATTTT.

V is TRBV9 and J is TRBJ2-3; D may be TRBD1 (6 bases). The V end was cut by 4 bases, the J end by 2 bases, with 11 bases between. The germline CDR1 and CDR2 sequences are SGDLS and YYNGEE. The length of the CDR3 is 14 residues. CDR3 DNA: TGTGCCAGCAGCTTCCGGACAGTCACAGATACGCAGTATTTT. Translating gives CASSFRTVTDTQYF.

V usage is TRBV21-1 and J usage is TRBJ2-3; the DNA was not compared with TRBD1, the D call given in the table. TRBV21-1 is deemed a pseudogene. The CDR3 extends over 13 amino acids. In DNA, the CDR3 is TGTGCCAGCACTACAGTCATGCAAGATACGCAGTATTTT. This encodes CASTTVMQDTQYF.

The V and J genes are TRBV7-9 and TRBJ2-5, with 9 bases matching TRBD2. After removal of 0 bases from V and 3 bases from J, the junction contained 5 bases not matched to a gene. In germline, CDR1 is SEHNR, CDR2 FQNEAQ (reference sequence). This CDR3 comprises 16 residues. The CDR3 nucleotides are TGTGCCAGCAGCTTAGCATCGGCTAGCGGGGAAGAGACCCAGTACTTC. It translates to CASSLASASGEETQYF.

Only a few counts were recorded for this clone. The rearrangement joins TRBV7-2 to TRBJ2-6; no clear D. This CDR3 comprises 14 residues. Per the germline V gene, CDR1 is SGHTA and CDR2 is FQGNSA. V was pared by 4 bases and J by 2 bases, with 6 bases between. In nucleotides, the CDR3 is TGTGCCAGCAGCTCAGATACTGGGGCCAACGTCCTGACTTTC. Translated, it gives CASSSDTGANVLTF.

The V and J genes are TRBV9 and TRBJ1-2; D is ambiguous. The CDR3 sequence is 14 residues long. V lost 4 bases and J 3 bases, leaving 13 bases between the germline ends. Germline assignment: CDR1 SGDLS and CDR2 YYNGEE. The CDR3 sequence is CASSPQVVDYGYTF. CDR3 DNA sequence: TGTGCCAGCAGCCCCCAAGTAGTGGACTATGGCTACACCTTC.

The CDR3 spells CASSGDRGRAWDTEAFF. CDR3 nucleotides: TGTGCCAGCAGTGGAGACAGGGGGAGAGCTTGGGACACTGAAGCTTTCTTT. The chain carries TRBV6-1 and TRBJ1-1; TRBD1 agrees at 9 bases. V lost 4 bases, J lost 3 bases, and 12 bases stayed unmatched. Germline loops: CDR1 MNHNS, CDR2 SASEGT. The CDR3 totals 17 residues.

The rearrangement joins TRBV9 to TRBJ2-3, with 10 bases aligning to TRBD1. Germline CDR1 reads SGDLS; CDR2 reads YYNGEE. V gave up 4 bases and J gave up 5 bases; unmatched junction bases: 7. The CDR3 spans 15 residues. CDR3 protein: CASSTGTGVRDTQYF. The CDR3 DNA is TGTGCCAGCAGCACCGGGACAGGGGTCCGAGATACGCAGTATTTT.

The V gene is TRBV30, the J gene TRBJ1-2; no definite D call. Germline V gene sequence: CDR1 GTSNPN, CDR2 SVGIG (reference sequence). The CDR3 loop spans 13 amino acids. Trimming removed 0 bases from V and 2 bases from J, with 7 bases in between. The CDR3 nucleotides are TGTGCCTGGAGTGTGGAGGGAAACTATGGCTACACCTTC. Its translation is CAWSVEGNYGYTF. Full variable domain (missing parts from reference TRBV30 and TRBJ1-2): SQTIHQWPATLVQPVGSPLSLECTVEGTSNPNLYWYRQAAGRGLQLLFYSVGIGQISSEVPQNLSASRPQDRQFILSSKKLLLSDSGFYLCAWSVEGNYGYTFGSGTRLTVV.